Listed below are T cell receptor beta chains from one sample, sequenced in a study of blood T cell repertoires in COVID-19. Repertoires were generated with immunoSEQ multiplex PCR, while TCRdb's copy carries only in-frame clones and drops some. The repertoire holds around 200,000 clones, with 83% as singletons. The source material was peripheral blood. The receptor source for this set is a woman aged 25-40 years with COVID-19, enrolled during active disease. The CDR3 runs from the conserved cysteine through the conserved F or W. Fields, in order: J gene, clone size, D gene, V gene, CDR3 protein, CDR3 DNA. D genes are given only for firm matches. A clone size is listed for some rows: how often the clone was seen (once, few, many), or a class if it is expanded.

TRBJ1-5 | NA | TRBD1 | TRBV28 | CASGGTVYSNQPQHF | TGTGCCAGCGGCGGGACAGTTTATAGCAATCAGCCCCAGCATTTT
TRBJ1-4 | NA | NA | TRBV30 | CAWSLTATNEKLFF | TGTGCCTGGAGTCTGACAGCAACTAATGAAAAACTGTTTTTT
TRBJ2-3 | few | TRBD2 | TRBV6-2/TRBV6-3 | CASSYSPGGEGHTDTQYF | TGTGCCAGCAGTTACTCTCCGGGAGGGGAGGGGCACACAGATACGCAGTATTTT
TRBJ2-4 | many | TRBD2 | TRBV3-1/TRBV3-2 | CASSQDPPPLAGGLAKNIQYF | TGTGCCAGCAGCCAAGATCCCCCACCTCTAGCGGGGGGCTTGGCCAAAAACATTCAGTACTTC
TRBJ2-3 | NA | TRBD2 | TRBV2 | CASSVRTSGTDTQYF | TGTGCCAGCAGTGTACGGACTAGCGGCACAGATACGCAGTATTTT
TRBJ1-5 | NA | TRBD1 | TRBV7-2 | CASSPTGGEQPQHF | TGTGCCAGCAGCCCGACAGGGGGCGAACAGCCCCAGCATTTT
TRBJ2-5 | NA | NA | TRBV11-2 | CASSLSGKRGETQYF | TGTGCCAGCAGCTTATCTGGTAAACGAGGAGAGACCCAGTACTTC
TRBJ1-3 | NA | NA | TRBV19 | CASNEFGSGNTIYF | TGTGCCAGTAACGAATTCGGCTCTGGAAACACCATATATTTT
TRBJ2-3 | few | NA | TRBV30 | CAWSVLAADTQYF | TGTGCCTGGAGTGTACTAGCAGCAGATACGCAGTATTTT
TRBJ2-3 | NA | NA | TRBV19 | CASTDGTPRQYF | TGTGCCAGTACCGACGGGACTCCGAGGCAGTATTTT
TRBJ1-1 | NA | NA | TRBV4-2 | CASSQGPMGAVNTEAFF | TGTGCCAGCAGCCAAGGGCCGATGGGGGCCGTGAACACTGAAGCTTTCTTT